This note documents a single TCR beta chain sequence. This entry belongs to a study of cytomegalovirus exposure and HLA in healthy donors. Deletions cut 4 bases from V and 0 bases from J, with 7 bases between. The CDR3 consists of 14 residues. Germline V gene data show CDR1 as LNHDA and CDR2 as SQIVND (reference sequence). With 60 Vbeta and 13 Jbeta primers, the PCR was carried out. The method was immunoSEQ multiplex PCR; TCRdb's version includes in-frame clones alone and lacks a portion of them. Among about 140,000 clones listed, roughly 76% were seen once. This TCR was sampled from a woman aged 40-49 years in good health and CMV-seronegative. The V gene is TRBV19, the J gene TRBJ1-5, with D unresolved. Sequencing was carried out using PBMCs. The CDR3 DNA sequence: TGTGCCAGTAGTAACAGACATAGCAATCAGCCCCAGCATTTT. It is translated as CASSNRHSNQPQHF.